This T cell receptor (beta chain) came from a study of T cell repertoires in cytomegalovirus infection. Whole-study context: In public TCR beta signatures, there were indications of both CMV infection and matching HLA type. Points from the study as a whole: Cumulative public TCR beta family frequency identified carriers of CMV plus the relevant HLA. HLA-C-restricted CMV-specific TCR beta clonotypes were dominant in the ex vivo response.

V was trimmed by 1 base and J by 5 bases, leaving 21 bases between them. This CDR3 is 19 amino acids long. The germline V gene has CDR1 SGHAT and CDR2 FQNNGV. TCRdb reanalysed the reads using MiXCR and keeps one entry per CDR3 protein. This table has 400,000 or so distinct CDR3 sequences, approximately 32% appearing once. Concerning this clonotype: Its matching antigen is unknown.

This clonotype was sampled from a human donor in good health (CMV status not recorded). Some clones in this sample may be carry-over from other donors' samples. The sequenced sample was PBMCs. V and J are TRBV11-2 and TRBJ1-6; D not certain. The CDR3 nucleotides read TGTGCCAGCAGCTTAGTCGAGACGAACCCCTATGGGCATAATTCACCCCTCCACTTT. The encoded protein is CASSLVETNPYGHNSPLHF.